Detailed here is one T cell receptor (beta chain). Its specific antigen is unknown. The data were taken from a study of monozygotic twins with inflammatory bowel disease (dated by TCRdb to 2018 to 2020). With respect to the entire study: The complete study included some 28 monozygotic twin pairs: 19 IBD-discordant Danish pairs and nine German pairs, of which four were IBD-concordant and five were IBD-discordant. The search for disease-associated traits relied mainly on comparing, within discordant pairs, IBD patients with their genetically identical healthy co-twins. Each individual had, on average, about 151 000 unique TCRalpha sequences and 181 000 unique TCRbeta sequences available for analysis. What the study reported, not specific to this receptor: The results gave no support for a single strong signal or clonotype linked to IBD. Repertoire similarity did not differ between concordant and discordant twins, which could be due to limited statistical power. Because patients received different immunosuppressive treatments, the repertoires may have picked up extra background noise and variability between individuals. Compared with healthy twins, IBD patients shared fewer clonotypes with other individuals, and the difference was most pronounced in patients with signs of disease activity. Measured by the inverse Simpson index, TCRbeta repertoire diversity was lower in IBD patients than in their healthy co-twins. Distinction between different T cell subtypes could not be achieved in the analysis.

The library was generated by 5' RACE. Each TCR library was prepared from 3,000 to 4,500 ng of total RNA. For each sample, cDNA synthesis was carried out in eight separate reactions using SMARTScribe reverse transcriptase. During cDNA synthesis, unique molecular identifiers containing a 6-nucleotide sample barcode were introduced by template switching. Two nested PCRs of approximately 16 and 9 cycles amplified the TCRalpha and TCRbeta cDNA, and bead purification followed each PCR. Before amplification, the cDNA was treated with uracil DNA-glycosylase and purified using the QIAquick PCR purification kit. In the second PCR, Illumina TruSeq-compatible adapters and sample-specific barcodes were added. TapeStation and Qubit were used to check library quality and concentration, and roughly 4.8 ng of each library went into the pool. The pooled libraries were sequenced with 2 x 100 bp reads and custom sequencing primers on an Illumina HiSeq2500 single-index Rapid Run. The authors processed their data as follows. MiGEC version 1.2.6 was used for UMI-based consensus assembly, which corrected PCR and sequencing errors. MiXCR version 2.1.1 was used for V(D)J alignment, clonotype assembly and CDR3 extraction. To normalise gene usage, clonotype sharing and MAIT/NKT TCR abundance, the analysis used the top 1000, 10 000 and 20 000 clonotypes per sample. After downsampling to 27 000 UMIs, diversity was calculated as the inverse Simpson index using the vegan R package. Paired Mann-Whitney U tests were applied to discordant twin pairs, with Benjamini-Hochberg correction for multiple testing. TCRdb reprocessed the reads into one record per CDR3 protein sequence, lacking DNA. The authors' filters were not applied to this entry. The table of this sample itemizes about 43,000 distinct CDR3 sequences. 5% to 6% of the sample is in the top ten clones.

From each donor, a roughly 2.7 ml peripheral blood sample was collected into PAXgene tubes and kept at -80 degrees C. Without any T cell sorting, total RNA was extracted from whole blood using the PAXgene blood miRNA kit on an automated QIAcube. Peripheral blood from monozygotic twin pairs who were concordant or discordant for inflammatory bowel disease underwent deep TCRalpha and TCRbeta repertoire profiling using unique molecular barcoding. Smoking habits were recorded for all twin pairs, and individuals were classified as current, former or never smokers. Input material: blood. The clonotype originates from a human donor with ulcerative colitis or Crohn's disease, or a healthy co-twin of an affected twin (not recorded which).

The CDR3 is CASSESGGDTGELFF. The chain was built from TRBV6-4 and TRBJ2-2; TCRdb picks TRBD1, but there is no DNA to check that call. CDR1 MRHNA and CDR2 SNTAGT are derived from the germline V gene. Spanning cysteine to phenylalanine, the CDR3 consists of 15 amino acids. No DNA is given.